The 21 T cell receptor beta chains reported below all come from one sample, sequenced in a study of T cells in Graves' hyperthyroidism and ophthalmopathy. Researchers took RNA transcripts and amplified the TCR beta CDR3 regions from them. HTBI primers were employed in a first-round RT-PCR of the TCR CDR3. TCRdb re-derived calls from the multiplex PCR reads in MiXCR, one entry per CDR3 protein. The data hold 450,000 to 700,000 distinct CDR3 sequences, with roughly 46% observed a single time. The sequencing input was peripheral blood or thyroid tissue (not recorded which). Receptors originate from an adult woman with Graves' disease, either hyperthyroidism or ophthalmopathy (not recorded which).

The chain has TRBV2 and TRBJ2-7, with D maybe TRBD1 (5 bases). The CDR3 sequence is 13 residues long. Germline V CDR1 and CDR2: SNHLY, FYNNEI. V gave up 3 bases and J gave up 8 bases, with 14 bases separating them. The CDR3 DNA reads as TGTGCCAGCAGTGACAGTCGCCCGGACAAGCAGTACTTC. This translates into CASSDSRPDKQYF. Complete variable domain (other parts from reference TRBV2 and TRBJ2-7): EPEVTQTPSHQVTQMGQEVILRCVPISNHLYFYWYRQILGQKVEFLVSFYNNEISEKSEIFDDQFSVERPDGSNFTLKIRSTKLEDSAMYFCASSDSRPDKQYFGPGTRLTVT.

The chain couples TRBV19 to TRBJ1-1, with D tentatively TRBD1 (6 bases). CDR3 length: 14 amino acids. V dropped 7 bases and J dropped 6 bases, with 18 bases sitting between them. Germline assignment: CDR1 LNHDA and CDR2 SQIVND (reference sequence). The CDR3 is CASNFQGSIAEAFF. The CDR3 DNA reads as TGTGCCAGTAATTTTCAGGGGTCAATAGCTGAAGCTTTCTTT. The whole variable domain, filled in from reference TRBV19 and TRBJ1-1, reads DGGITQSPKYLFRKEGQNVTLSCEQNLNHDAMYWYRQDPGQGLRLIYYSQIVNDFQKGDIAEGYSVSREKKESFPLTVTSAQKNPTAFYLCASNFQGSIAEAFFGQGTRLTVV.

The rearrangement uses TRBV28 and TRBJ1-1; D unresolved. CDR3 size: 13 residues. Trimming shortened V by 4 bases and J by 1 base, and 7 bases separated the two germline ends. Per the germline V gene, CDR1 is MDHEN and CDR2 is SYDVKM. The CDR3 DNA reads TGTGCCAGCAGTTCATATAGGAACACTGAAGCTTTCTTT. Translating gives CASSSYRNTEAFF.

This clonotype occurred many times. This sequence joins TRBV10-2 and TRBJ2-7; D may be TRBD1 or TRBD2 (7 bases each). Germline V gene lookup returns CDR1 WSHSY and CDR2 SAAADI. This CDR3 contains 16 residues. The V gene lost 6 bases and the J gene lost 1 base, with 19 bases spanning the gap. CDR3 sequence reads: CASRASGTAFSYEQYF. For the CDR3, the DNA is TGCGCCAGCAGGGCCAGCGGGACAGCATTTTCCTACGAGCAGTACTTC.

This clonotype appeared a single time. A much larger clone is a single base away; this may be a read error. This chain uses TRBV5-4 with TRBJ2-2, with D maybe TRBD2 (5 bases). Germline values: CDR1 SGHNT, CDR2 YYREEE (reference sequence). The CDR3 is 12 residues long. CDR3 in DNA: TGTGCCAGCAGCTTAAGGGTCGGGGAGCTGCTTTTT. This codes for CASSLRVGELLF.

Regarding this clonotype: The missing conserved phenylalanine or tryptophan at the end of this CDR3 makes a read error likely. The chain recombines TRBV5-4 with TRBJ1-5; D uncertain. Trimming removed 4 bases from V and 2 bases from J, with 13 bases in between. The CDR3 consists of 15 residues. Germline V lookup: CDR1 SGHNT, CDR2 YYREEE (reference sequence). CDR3 sequence reads: CASSQLIVGNQPQHL. For the CDR3, the DNA is TGTGCCAGCAGCCAACTGATAGTGGGCAATCAGCCCCAGCATCTT.

This chain links TRBV19 with TRBJ2-5; no clear D. Germline values: CDR1 LNHDA, CDR2 SQIVND (reference sequence). Trimming left V 3 bases short and J 3 bases short, with 14 bases between. This CDR3 spans 15 amino acids. The CDR3 DNA reads TGTGCCAGTAGTATTCTTCTCAGAGGCAAAGAGACCCAGTACTTC. Translating gives CASSILLRGKETQYF. Full variable domain (remainder filled in from reference TRBV19 and TRBJ2-5): DGGITQSPKYLFRKEGQNVTLSCEQNLNHDAMYWYRQDPGQGLRLIYYSQIVNDFQKGDIAEGYSVSREKKESFPLTVTSAQKNPTAFYLCASSILLRGKETQYFGPGTRLLVL.

This rearrangement joins TRBV7-6 to TRBJ2-5; 11 bases line up with TRBD2. CDR3 size: 14 residues. The germline CDR1 and CDR2 sequences are SGHVS and FNYEAQ. The CDR3 here is CAVPGTSGRITQYF. The CDR3 nucleotides read TGTGCTGTGCCCGGGACTAGCGGTCGAATCACCCAGTACTTC.

The chain employs TRBV7-9 and TRBJ2-2, with 7 bases aligning to TRBD2. Germline loops: CDR1 SEHNR, CDR2 FQNEAQ (reference sequence). The CDR3 contains 18 residues. The V gene end was trimmed by 1 base and the J gene end by 3 bases; junction bases not matched to a gene: 11. The CDR3 DNA reads TGTGCCAGCAGCTTAGGAGTAGCGGGCACTTCGGACACCGGGGAGCTGTTTTTT. Amino acids: CASSLGVAGTSDTGELFF.

The J gene is TRBJ1-6, the V gene TRBV19, with D unresolved. Trimming left V 10 bases short and J 1 base short, with 11 bases between. Germline V gene data show CDR1 as LNHDA and CDR2 as SQIVND (reference sequence). The CDR3 has 14 amino acids. CDR3 DNA sequence: TGTGCCACCAGCACACAGTCCTATAATTCACCCCTCCACTTT. It yields the protein CATSTQSYNSPLHF.

In its sample, this clonotype was seen many times. The chain links TRBV7-9 to TRBJ1-2, with 12 bases aligning to TRBD1. The junction had 11 bases not matched to a gene; V was cut back by 5 bases and J by 4 bases. CDR1 is SEHNR and CDR2 is FQNEAQ in the germline V gene (reference sequence). This CDR3 is built from 17 residues. The CDR3 DNA sequence: TGTGCCAGCAGCCATGGGGACAGGGGGCGAGAGTCCTATGGCTACACCTTC. Amino acids: CASSHGDRGRESYGYTF. Looking up the rest from reference TRBV7-9 and TRBJ1-2 gives the full variable domain: DTGVSQNPRHKITKRGQNVTFRCDPISEHNRLYWYRQTLGQGPEFLTYFQNEAQLEKSRLLSDRFSAERPKGSFSTLEIQRTEQGDSAMYLCASSHGDRGRESYGYTFGSGTRLTVV.

V gene TRBV19 combines with J gene TRBJ2-2; 7 bases line up with TRBD2. The CDR3 has 15 residues. Trimming at V came to 10 bases and at J to 3 bases, leaving 11 bases not matched to a gene. CDR1 is LNHDA and CDR2 is SQIVND in the germline V gene (reference sequence). This CDR3 reads CATRRSGIDTGELFF. The CDR3 nucleotides are TGTGCCACCAGGAGGAGCGGGATCGACACCGGGGAGCTGTTTTTT. The full variable domain, with the rest looked up from reference TRBV19 and TRBJ2-2, is DGGITQSPKYLFRKEGQNVTLSCEQNLNHDAMYWYRQDPGQGLRLIYYSQIVNDFQKGDIAEGYSVSREKKESFPLTVTSAQKNPTAFYLCATRRSGIDTGELFFGEGSRLTVL.

V gene TRBV11-2 combines with J gene TRBJ1-2; no firm D call. Germline loops: CDR1 SGHAT, CDR2 FQNNGV. The V end was cut by 4 bases, the J end by 0 bases, with 15 bases between. This CDR3 contains 16 residues. The CDR3 loop reads CASSSNGVNANYGYTF. The CDR3 DNA reads as TGTGCCAGCAGCTCCAACGGGGTGAATGCTAACTATGGCTACACCTTC. Filled out from reference TRBV11-2 and TRBJ1-2, the complete variable domain reads EAGVAQSPRYKIIEKRQSVAFWCNPISGHATLYWYQQILGQGPKLLIQFQNNGVVDDSQLPKDRFSAERLKGVDSTLKIQPAKLEDSAVYLCASSSNGVNANYGYTFGSGTRLTVV.

This clonotype came up a few times. The V gene is TRBV30, the J gene TRBJ1-4; D unresolved. CDR1 GTSNPN and CDR2 SVGIG come from the germline V gene (reference sequence). The CDR3 contains 14 residues. V dropped 1 base and J dropped 3 bases, with 9 bases sitting between them. This chain's CDR3 is CAWSGKLANEKLFF. In DNA form, the CDR3 reads TGTGCCTGGAGTGGGAAGTTGGCTAATGAAAAACTGTTTTTT. Together with reference TRBV30 and TRBJ1-4, the CDR3 gives the full variable domain: SQTIHQWPATLVQPVGSPLSLECTVEGTSNPNLYWYRQAAGRGLQLLFYSVGIGQISSEVPQNLSASRPQDRQFILSSKKLLLSDSGFYLCAWSGKLANEKLFFGSGTQLSVL.

V and J are TRBV19 and TRBJ1-5, with TRBD1 identical over 9 bases. Germline assignment: CDR1 LNHDA and CDR2 SQIVND (reference sequence). V shed 7 bases and J 4 bases; nucleotides not matched to a gene: 8. This CDR3 spans 15 amino acids. The CDR3 here is CASTPGTGPNQPQHF. CDR3 bases: TGTGCCAGTACCCCCGGGACAGGGCCGAATCAGCCCCAGCATTTT.

In this sample, this clonotype turned up many times. The chain recombines TRBV7-9 with TRBJ1-3; D remains ambiguous. The CDR3 has 15 residues. The V gene lost 3 bases and the J gene lost 4 bases, with 13 bases spanning the gap. CDR1 SEHNR and CDR2 FQNEAQ come from the germline V gene (reference sequence). In DNA, the CDR3 is TGTGCCAGCAGCTTGGTTGGCAGGCCGGGAAACACCATATATTTT. Translation: CASSLVGRPGNTIYF.

This clonotype was observed a few times. V is TRBV10-3 and J is TRBJ1-2; perhaps TRBD1 as D (5 bases). CDR3 length equals 11 residues. The germline gives CDR1 ENHRY, CDR2 SYGVKD. Trimming cost V 9 bases and J 7 bases, with 12 bases left between them. The CDR3 bases are TGTGCCATAGTGGGGGGGGGTGGCTACACCTTC. Translation: CAIVGGGGYTF.

This clonotype showed up many times. The chain combines TRBV20-1 with TRBJ2-7; 9 bases agree with TRBD2. The CDR3 is 16 residues long. Germline CDR1 reads DFQATT; CDR2 reads SNEGSKA (reference sequence). J was trimmed by 3 bases and V by 1 base; bases with no gene match: 10. The CDR3 reads CSARVGYKLAGYEQYF. The CDR3, as DNA: TGCAGTGCTAGAGTCGGGTATAAACTAGCGGGCTACGAGCAGTACTTC.

As concerns this clonotype: The DNA is left out, because the CDR3 cannot be placed on it with certainty; the CDR3 is given as TCRdb lists it. This chain connects TRBV7-2 to TRBJ2-2. The CDR3 has 11 residues if both end residues are counted. Germline lookup yields CDR1 SGHTA and CDR2 FQGNSA. This CDR3 is CASSPSGSCFF.

J is TRBJ1-2 and V is TRBV14; 9 bases are shared with TRBD1. Germline assignment: CDR1 SGHDN and CDR2 FVKESK. The J segment lost 6 bases and the V segment lost 0 bases, leaving 8 bases of the junction unmatched. There are 16 residues in the CDR3. CDR3 in DNA: TGTGCCAGCAGCCAAGATGGACAGGGGTTCAGGGATGGCTACACCTTC. Protein sequence: CASSQDGQGFRDGYTF.

This chain uses TRBV20-1 with TRBJ1-6; 7 nucleotides align to TRBD1. The J segment lost 7 bases and the V segment lost 4 bases, leaving 10 bases of the junction unmatched. Germline V gene lookup returns CDR1 DFQATT and CDR2 SNEGSKA (reference sequence). The CDR3 is 15 amino acids. CDR3 sequence reads: CSATGTVRINSPLHF. The CDR3 region has the DNA TGCAGTGCTACCGGGACAGTCCGTATAAATTCACCCCTCCACTTT.